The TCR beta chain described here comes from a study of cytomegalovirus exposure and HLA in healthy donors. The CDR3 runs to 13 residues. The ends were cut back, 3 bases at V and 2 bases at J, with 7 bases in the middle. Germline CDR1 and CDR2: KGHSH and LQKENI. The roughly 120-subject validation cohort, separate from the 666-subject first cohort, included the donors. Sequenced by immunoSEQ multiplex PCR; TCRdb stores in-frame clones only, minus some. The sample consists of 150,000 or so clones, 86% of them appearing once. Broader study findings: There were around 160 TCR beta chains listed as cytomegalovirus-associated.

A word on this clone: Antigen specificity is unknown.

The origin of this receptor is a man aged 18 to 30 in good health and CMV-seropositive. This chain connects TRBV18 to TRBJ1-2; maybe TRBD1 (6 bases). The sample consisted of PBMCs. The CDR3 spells CASSPGTNYGYTF. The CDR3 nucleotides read TGTGCCAGCTCACCGGGGACAAACTATGGCTACACCTTC.